Each of the 10 T cell receptor beta chains below was sequenced from the same sample in a study of vaccination effects on CD4 cells after COVID-19. Following a roughly 9-day culture, CD4+ T cells were purified. These TCRs are of unknown antigen specificity. Produced via immunoSEQ multiplex PCR; TCRdb's table is partial and in-frame only. The sample shows 30,000 to 40,000 clones, over 80% of them seen only once. The sequencing used CD4+ T cells from PBMCs cultured without peptide, collected before COVID-19 vaccination. These TCRs come from a human donor who received a COVID-19 vaccine.

The chain couples TRBV7-3 to TRBJ1-4; D is unclear. Trimming removed 2 bases at V and 7 bases at J, with 8 bases between. The CDR3 covers 13 residues. Germline CDR1 SGHTA, CDR2 FQGTGA. CDR3 loop: CASSLGSGEKLFF. The CDR3 DNA sequence: TGTGCCAGCAGCTTAGGTAGCGGTGAAAAACTGTTTTTT.

V is TRBV5-1 and J is TRBJ1-3, with D uncertain. The CDR3 has 16 amino acids. Germline V gives CDR1 SGHRS, CDR2 YFSETQ. Between the trimmed V and J ends, which lost 2 bases and 0 bases, there was a span of 12 bases. CDR3 loop: CASSFASSSSGNTIYF. As DNA, the CDR3 is TGCGCCAGCAGCTTCGCAAGCAGCAGCTCTGGAAACACCATATATTTT.

This chain links TRBV3-1 (or the pseudogene TRBV3-2) with TRBJ2-2; D could derive from TRBD1 or TRBD2 (5 bases each). CDR3 length: 16 residues. Deletions cut 0 bases from V and 0 bases from J, with 8 bases between. Germline CDR1 reads LGHDT; CDR2 reads YNNKEL (reference sequence). As DNA, the CDR3 is TGTGCCAGCAGCCAAGATTCGGGGCCGAACACCGGGGAGCTGTTTTTT. This encodes CASSQDSGPNTGELFF.

The J gene is TRBJ1-1, the V gene TRBV6-4; D remains unclear. The V and J ends lost 4 bases and 9 bases respectively, with 6 bases between them. The germline gives CDR1 MRHNA, CDR2 SNTAGT. The CDR3 contains 10 residues. The CDR3 loop reads CASSAWQAFF. DNA of the CDR3: TGTGCCAGCAGTGCTTGGCAAGCTTTCTTT.

The CDR3 here is CASSLSRGVSYEQYV. For the CDR3, the DNA is TGTGCCAGCAGCTTATCCCGAGGTGTTTCCTACGAGCAGTACGTC. The rearrangement joins TRBV11-2 to TRBJ2-7; D is undetermined. Germline V gene lookup returns CDR1 SGHAT and CDR2 FQNNGV. Trimming removed 2 bases from V and 1 base from J, with 12 bases in between. The CDR3 runs to 15 residues.

Written as DNA, the CDR3 is TGTGCCAGCAACATCCAAGCAGCCTACAATGAGCAGTTCTTC. Translated: CASNIQAAYNEQFF. This chain joins TRBV5-8 and TRBJ2-1; unclear D gene. The germline gives CDR1 SGHTS, CDR2 YDEGEE. The V end was cut by 6 bases, the J end by 2 bases, with 12 bases between. This CDR3 comprises 14 residues.

This clone was observed a few times. The chain has TRBV28 and TRBJ1-6; the D gene is possibly TRBD1 (5 bases). Germline-derived CDR1 and CDR2 are MDHEN and SYDVKM. The CDR3 totals 13 residues. Trimming left V 10 bases short and J 4 bases short, with 11 bases between. In nucleotides, the CDR3 is TGTGCCACGAAGGGGCAGTATAATTCACCCCTCCACTTT. The encoded protein is CATKGQYNSPLHF. Full variable domain (rest looked up from reference TRBV28 and TRBJ1-6): DVKVTQSSRYLVKRTGEKVFLECVQDMDHENMFWYRQDPGLGLRLIYFSYDVKMKEKGDIPEGYSVSREKKERFSLILESASTNQTSMYLCATKGQYNSPLHFGNGTRLTVT.

The V call is TRBV6-5, the J call TRBJ2-4; D uncertain. Germline V gene lookup returns CDR1 MNHEY and CDR2 SVGAGI. This CDR3 has 16 residues. Trimming took off 0 bases at V and 0 bases at J, with 9 bases between the two ends. This CDR3 reads CASSYSKWEAKNIQYF. The DNA for the CDR3 is TGTGCCAGCAGTTACTCGAAGTGGGAAGCCAAAAACATTCAGTACTTC.

The chain couples TRBV19 to TRBJ1-6; the D is unclear. The CDR3 is made up of 13 amino acids. Germline V gene lookup returns CDR1 LNHDA and CDR2 SQIVND (reference sequence). Between the trimmed V and J ends, which lost 6 bases and 10 bases, there was a span of 13 bases. CDR3 DNA sequence: TGTGCCAGTAGGTACATTGGTGAATCACCCCTCCACTTT. Translated, it gives CASRYIGESPLHF. The complete variable domain, with remaining parts taken from reference TRBV19 and TRBJ1-6, reads DGGITQSPKYLFRKEGQNVTLSCEQNLNHDAMYWYRQDPGQGLRLIYYSQIVNDFQKGDIAEGYSVSREKKESFPLTVTSAQKNPTAFYLCASRYIGESPLHFGNGTRLTVT.

Turning to this clone: A read error may account for a junction end that differs from germline. The rearrangement uses TRBV19 and TRBJ1-1; D is uncertain. This CDR3 has 11 amino acids. Germline CDR1 LNHDA, CDR2 SQIVND (reference sequence). CDR3 DNA: TGTGCCAGTAGCATCTTGACTGAGGCTTTCTTT. Translating gives CASSILTEAFF.